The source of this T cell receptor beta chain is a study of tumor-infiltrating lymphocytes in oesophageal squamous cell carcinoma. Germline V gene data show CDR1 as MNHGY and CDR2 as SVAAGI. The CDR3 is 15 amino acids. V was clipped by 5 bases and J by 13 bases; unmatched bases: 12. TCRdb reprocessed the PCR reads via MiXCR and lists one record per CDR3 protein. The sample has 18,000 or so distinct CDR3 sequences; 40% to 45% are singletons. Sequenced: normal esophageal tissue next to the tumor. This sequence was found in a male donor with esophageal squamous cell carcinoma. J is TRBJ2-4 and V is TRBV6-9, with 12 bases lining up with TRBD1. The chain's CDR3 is CASSPGTGGTNEQYF. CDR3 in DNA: TGTGCCAGCAGTCCCGGGACAGGGGGCACGAATGAGCAGTACTTC.